This TCR beta chain is drawn from a study of memory CD4+ T cells and cytomegalovirus serostatus. Points from the study as a whole: CMV serostatus prediction reached median AUC roughly 0.95, or 0.91 with US-trained model.

The sort gate was single viable CD3+CD4+CD8-CD45RO+ cells for memory CD4+ T cells. CMV serostatus came from serum IgG against pp150, pp28, p38, p52. Authors' data handling: After removing out-of-frame reads, approximately 2.2 million distinct TCRbeta sequences remained. The repertoire was sequenced with immunoSEQ multiplex PCR; TCRdb's copy has only in-frame clones and lacks some. V and J calls and clone size come straight from that table; D and trimming were deduced from the DNA. Among some 45,000 clones listed, roughly 74% were seen once. The CDR3 totals 14 residues. The ends were cut back, 7 bases at V and 2 bases at J, with 15 bases in the middle. Germline V gene data show CDR1 as MNHEY and CDR2 as SVGAGI. This clone was observed a few times. The target antigen is unknown.

The source is an adult in good health and CMV-seropositive. The specimen was memory CD4+ T cells from blood. The rearrangement joins TRBV6-5 to TRBJ2-7; weak D call: TRBD1 (6 bases). CDR3 DNA sequence: TGTGCCAGCAAGGTGGACAGACCGACCTACGAGCAGTACTTC. It specifies CASKVDRPTYEQYF.